The source of this T cell receptor (beta chain) is a study of cytomegalovirus exposure and HLA in healthy donors. Study-wide points: Reports indicated that the classifier achieved high specificity and sensitivity in diagnosing cytomegalovirus status.

The PCR ran on 60 Vbeta and 13 Jbeta primers. TCRdb's table, derived via immunoSEQ multiplex PCR, lists solely in-frame clones and lacks some. Of about 140,000 clones listed, around two thirds were seen once; the top ten hold under 2.5%. Comment on this clone: Its antigen is unidentified.

This CDR3 is built from 15 residues. The germline gives CDR1 SGHAT, CDR2 FQNNGV. V lost 6 bases, J lost 2 bases, and 3 bases stayed unmatched. This TCR derives from a woman in her thirties or forties in good health and CMV-seronegative. The chain has TRBV11-2 and TRBJ2-6; 8 bases are shared with TRBD1. Sequencing was performed on PBMCs. The CDR3 is CASRSRGPGANVLTF. The DNA of the CDR3 is TGTGCCAGCAGGTCCAGGGGGCCTGGGGCCAACGTCCTGACTTTC.